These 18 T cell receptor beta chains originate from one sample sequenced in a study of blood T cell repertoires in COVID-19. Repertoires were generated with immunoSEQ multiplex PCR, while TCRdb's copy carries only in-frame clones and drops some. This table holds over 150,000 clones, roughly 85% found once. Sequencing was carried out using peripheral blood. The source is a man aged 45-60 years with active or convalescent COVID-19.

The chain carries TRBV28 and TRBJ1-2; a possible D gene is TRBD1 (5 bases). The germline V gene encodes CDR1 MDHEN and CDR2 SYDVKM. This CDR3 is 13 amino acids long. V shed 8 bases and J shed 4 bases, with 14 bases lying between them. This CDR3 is CASLSGAGYGYTF. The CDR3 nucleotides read TGTGCCAGCCTCAGTGGGGCTGGCTATGGCTACACCTTC.

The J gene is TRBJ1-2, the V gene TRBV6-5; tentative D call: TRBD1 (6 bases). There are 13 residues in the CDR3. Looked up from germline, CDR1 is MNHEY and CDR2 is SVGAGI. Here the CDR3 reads CAESRGANYGYTF. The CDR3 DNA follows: TGTGCAGAGAGCAGGGGAGCTAACTATGGCTACACCTTC.

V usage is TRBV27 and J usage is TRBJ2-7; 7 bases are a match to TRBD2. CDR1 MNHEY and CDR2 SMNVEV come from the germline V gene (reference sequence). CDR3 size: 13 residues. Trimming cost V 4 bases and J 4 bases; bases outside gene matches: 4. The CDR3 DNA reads TGTGCCAGCAGTTCCCCCGGGGGGTACGAGCAGTACTTC. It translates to CASSSPGGYEQYF.

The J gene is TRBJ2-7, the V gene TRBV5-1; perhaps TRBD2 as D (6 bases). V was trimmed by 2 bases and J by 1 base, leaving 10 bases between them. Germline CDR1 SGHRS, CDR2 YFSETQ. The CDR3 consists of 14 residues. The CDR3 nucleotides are TGCGCCAGCAGCTTATTGGCGGGGTCCTACGAGCAGTACTTC. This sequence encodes CASSLLAGSYEQYF.

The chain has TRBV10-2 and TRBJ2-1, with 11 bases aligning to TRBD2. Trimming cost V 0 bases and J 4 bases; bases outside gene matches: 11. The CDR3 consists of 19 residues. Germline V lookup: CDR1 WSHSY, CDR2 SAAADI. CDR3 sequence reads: CASSESSSGRSAQYNEQFF. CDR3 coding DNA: TGCGCCAGCAGTGAGTCGTCTAGCGGGAGGTCCGCCCAATACAATGAGCAGTTCTTC.

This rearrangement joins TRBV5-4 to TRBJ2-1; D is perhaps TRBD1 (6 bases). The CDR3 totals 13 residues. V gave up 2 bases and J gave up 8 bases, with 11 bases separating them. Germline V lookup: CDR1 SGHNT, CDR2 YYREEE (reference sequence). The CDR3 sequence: CASSLIQGDEQFF. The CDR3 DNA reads TGTGCCAGCAGCTTAATACAGGGCGATGAGCAGTTCTTC.

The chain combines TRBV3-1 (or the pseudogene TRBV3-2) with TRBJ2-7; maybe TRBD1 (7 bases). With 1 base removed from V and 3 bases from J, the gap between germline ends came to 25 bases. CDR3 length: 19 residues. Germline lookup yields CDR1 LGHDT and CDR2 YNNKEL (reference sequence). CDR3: CASSQGGPRGELRGYEQYF. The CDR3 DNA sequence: TGTGCCAGCAGCCAAGGGGGACCCAGGGGGGAACTTCGGGGCTACGAGCAGTACTTC.

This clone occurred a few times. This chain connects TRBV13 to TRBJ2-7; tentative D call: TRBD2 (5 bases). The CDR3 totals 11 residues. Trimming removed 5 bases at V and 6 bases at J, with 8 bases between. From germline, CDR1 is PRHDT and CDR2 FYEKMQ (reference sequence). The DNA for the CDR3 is TGTGCCAGCAGCAAGAGCGGCGAGCAGTACTTC. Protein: CASSKSGEQYF.

CDR3 coding DNA: TGTGCCAGCAGTGACGCCAGGGAAGAATATGGCTACACCTTC. This translates into CASSDAREEYGYTF. The J gene is TRBJ1-2, the V gene TRBV25-1; D perhaps matches TRBD1 (5 bases). The ends were cut back, 3 bases at V and 5 bases at J, with 13 bases in the middle. The CDR3 consists of 14 residues. The germline V gene has CDR1 MGHDK and CDR2 SYGVNS.

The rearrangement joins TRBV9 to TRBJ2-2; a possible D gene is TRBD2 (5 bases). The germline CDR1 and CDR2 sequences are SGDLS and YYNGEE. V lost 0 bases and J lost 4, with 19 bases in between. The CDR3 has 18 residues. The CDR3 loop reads CASSVETFTRSATGELFF. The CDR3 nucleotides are TGTGCCAGCAGCGTAGAAACCTTTACTAGGTCGGCCACCGGGGAGCTGTTTTTT.

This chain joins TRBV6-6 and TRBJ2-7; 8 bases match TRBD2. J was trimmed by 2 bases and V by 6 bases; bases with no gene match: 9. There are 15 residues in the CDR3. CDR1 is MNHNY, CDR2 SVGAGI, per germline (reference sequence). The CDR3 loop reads CASRTGVSGAYEQYF. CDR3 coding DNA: TGTGCCAGCAGGACCGGGGTTAGCGGGGCCTACGAGCAGTACTTC.

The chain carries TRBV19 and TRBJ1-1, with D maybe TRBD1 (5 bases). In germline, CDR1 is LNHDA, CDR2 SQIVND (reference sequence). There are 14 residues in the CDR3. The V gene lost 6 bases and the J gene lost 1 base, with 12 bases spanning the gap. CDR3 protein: CASRGGRGNTEAFF. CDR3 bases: TGTGCCAGTAGGGGTGGTAGGGGGAACACTGAAGCTTTCTTT.

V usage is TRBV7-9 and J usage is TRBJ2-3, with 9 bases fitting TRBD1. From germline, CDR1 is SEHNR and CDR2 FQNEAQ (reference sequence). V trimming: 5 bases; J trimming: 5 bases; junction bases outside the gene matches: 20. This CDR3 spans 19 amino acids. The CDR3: CASSPPTVRDRDMIDTQYF. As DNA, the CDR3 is TGTGCCAGCAGCCCTCCTACCGTCCGGGACAGGGATATGATAGATACGCAGTATTTT.

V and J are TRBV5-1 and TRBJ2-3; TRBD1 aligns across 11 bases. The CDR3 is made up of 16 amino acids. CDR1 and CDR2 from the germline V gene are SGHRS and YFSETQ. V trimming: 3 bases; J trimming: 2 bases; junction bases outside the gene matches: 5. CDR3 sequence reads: CASSSGTGGYTDTQYF. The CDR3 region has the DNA TGCGCCAGCAGCTCCGGGACAGGGGGATACACAGATACGCAGTATTTT.

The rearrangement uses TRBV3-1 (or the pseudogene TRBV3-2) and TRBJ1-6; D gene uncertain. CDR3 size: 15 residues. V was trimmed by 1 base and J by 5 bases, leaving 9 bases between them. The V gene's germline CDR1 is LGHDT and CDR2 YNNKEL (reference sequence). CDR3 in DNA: TGTGCCAGCAGCCAAGTATCACGGGATAATTCACCCCTCCACTTT. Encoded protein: CASSQVSRDNSPLHF.

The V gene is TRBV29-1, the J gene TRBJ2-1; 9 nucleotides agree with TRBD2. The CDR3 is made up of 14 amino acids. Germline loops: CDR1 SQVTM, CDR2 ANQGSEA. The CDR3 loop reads CSARGGGALVEQFF. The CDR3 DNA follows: TGCTCCGCCCGGGGCGGGGGGGCCCTAGTGGAGCAGTTCTTC.

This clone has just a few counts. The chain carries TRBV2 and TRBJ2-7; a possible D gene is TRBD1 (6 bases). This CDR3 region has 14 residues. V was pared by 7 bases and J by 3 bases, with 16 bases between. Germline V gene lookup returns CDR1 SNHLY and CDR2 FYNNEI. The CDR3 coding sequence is TGTGCCAGCAAGCCCGGGACAAAAGACTACGAGCAGTACTTC. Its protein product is CASKPGTKDYEQYF.

The CDR3 reads CASSVDGTSITGELFF. The CDR3 DNA sequence: TGTGCCAGCAGCGTAGACGGGACTAGCATTACCGGGGAGCTGTTTTTT. The rearrangement uses TRBV9 and TRBJ2-2, with 9 positions matching TRBD2. Germline CDR1 SGDLS, CDR2 YYNGEE. This CDR3 has 16 amino acids. V was pared by 0 bases and J by 5 bases, with 5 bases of the junction left unmatched.